The 11 T cell receptor beta chains in this list originate from one sample, sequenced in a study of early T cells in non-severe SARS-CoV-2 infection. TCRdb processed the 5' RACE reads anew with MiXCR; each CDR3 protein has one entry. The sample holds 50,000 to 70,000 distinct CDR3 sequences, roughly an eighth seen once. Material: whole blood. The source is an adult who was a healthcare worker with PCR-confirmed SARS-CoV-2 infection or an uninfected control (not recorded which).

Ten or more counts support this clonotype. The J gene is TRBJ2-5, the V gene TRBV7-2; 9 nucleotides match TRBD2. The CDR3 has 16 amino acids. With V trimmed by 1 base and J by 4 bases, 7 bases remained unmatched. Germline-derived CDR1 and CDR2 are SGHTA and FQGNSA. The DNA of the CDR3 is TGTGCCAGCAGCTTAGTGGGTAGCGGGGGTAGAGAGACCCAGTACTTC. This codes for CASSLVGSGGRETQYF.

The chain is built from TRBV29-1 and TRBJ1-1, with D maybe TRBD1 (6 bases). The CDR3 totals 11 residues. V lost 7 bases, J lost 6 bases, and 12 bases lay in between. Germline V CDR1 and CDR2: SQVTM, ANQGSEA. CDR3 amino acids: CSAAGVAEAFF. CDR3 DNA sequence: TGCAGCGCTGCAGGGGTTGCTGAAGCTTTCTTT.

This chain connects TRBV16 to TRBJ1-1, with D unresolved. CDR3 length equals 14 residues. Trimming pared 2 bases from V and 0 bases from J, leaving 7 bases between. Germline CDR1 and CDR2: KGHSY and FQNENV. Here the CDR3 reads CASSQERMNTEAFF. CDR3 nucleotide sequence: TGTGCCAGCAGCCAAGAGCGTATGAACACTGAAGCTTTCTTT.

J is TRBJ2-1 and V is TRBV5-8; TRBD2 might be the D (5 bases). This CDR3 spans 15 amino acids. V lost 1 base and J lost 0, with 8 bases in between. CDR1 and CDR2 (germline): SGHTS, YDEGEE. The CDR3 region is CASSLLGSSYNEQFF. The CDR3 bases are TGTGCCAGCAGCTTGCTAGGGAGCTCCTACAATGAGCAGTTCTTC.

The chain couples TRBV10-3 to TRBJ2-3, with 10 bases that match TRBD2. This CDR3 comprises 13 residues. J was trimmed by 1 base and V by 8 bases; bases with no gene match: 0. Germline V CDR1 and CDR2: ENHRY, SYGVKD. CDR3 loop: CAIGTSGTDTQYF. As DNA, the CDR3 is TGTGCCATCGGGACTAGCGGCACAGATACGCAGTATTTT.

This clonotype has a count of ten or more. This chain links TRBV10-3 with TRBJ2-3; TRBD2 aligns across 14 bases. Trimming cost V 0 bases and J 4 bases; bases outside gene matches: 3. The germline gives CDR1 ENHRY, CDR2 SYGVKD. The CDR3 has 17 amino acids. The CDR3: CAISESRLAGGPDTQYF. In nucleotides, the CDR3 is TGTGCCATCAGTGAGTCGAGACTAGCGGGGGGGCCAGATACGCAGTATTTT.

The rearrangement uses TRBV20-1 and TRBJ2-5; the D gene is possibly TRBD2 (6 bases). V was trimmed by 5 bases and J by 0 bases, leaving 10 bases between them. This CDR3 spans 13 amino acids. CDR1 DFQATT and CDR2 SNEGSKA come from the germline V gene (reference sequence). CDR3 protein: CSASRGYQETQYF. CDR3 DNA sequence: TGCAGTGCTTCCCGGGGGTACCAAGAGACCCAGTACTTC.

This clonotype was observed many times. The genes are TRBV5-1 and TRBJ2-7, with a possible D match to TRBD2 (7 bases). Trimming cost V 2 bases and J 5 bases, with 11 bases left between them. Germline CDR1 and CDR2: SGHRS and YFSETQ. The CDR3 contains 13 residues. CDR3 region: CASSLQGGDEQYF. The CDR3 DNA follows: TGCGCCAGCAGCTTACAGGGAGGGGACGAGCAGTACTTC.

Concerning this clonotype itself: Given a much more abundant clone one base away, this may be a read error. The chain joins TRBV20-1 to TRBJ1-3; TRBD1 aligns across 7 bases. Germline V gene sequence: CDR1 DFQATT, CDR2 SNEGSKA (reference sequence). Trimming cost V 5 bases and J 4 bases; bases outside gene matches: 2. The CDR3 is 12 amino acids. In DNA form, the CDR3 reads TGCAGTGCTGGGACAGCCGGAAACACCATATATTTT. Protein: CSAGTAGNTIYF.

The table lists this clonotype with many counts. The chain is built from TRBV28 and TRBJ2-1; D is uncertain. Germline CDR1 reads MDHEN; CDR2 reads SYDVKM. CDR3 length: 12 amino acids. V was shortened by 6 bases and J by 2 bases, with 5 bases between the two germline ends. The CDR3 region is CASRETYNEQFF. The CDR3 DNA is TGTGCCAGCAGGGAGACCTACAATGAGCAGTTCTTC.

This clonotype showed up many times. The chain is built from TRBV20-1 and TRBJ2-3; 8 bases agree with TRBD1. The CDR3 has 14 residues. J lost 2 bases, V lost 4 bases, and 5 bases had no gene match. Germline CDR1 and CDR2: DFQATT and SNEGSKA (reference sequence). CDR3 DNA sequence: TGCAGTGCTAAACAGGGGGGAAACACAGATACGCAGTATTTT. This codes for CSAKQGGNTDTQYF.